This T cell receptor (beta chain) was identified in a study of technical replicates of blood from a few donors. Using immunoSEQ multiplex PCR, the repertoire was profiled, and TCRdb retains in-frame clones only, with some absent. The sample holds 85,000 to 100,000 clones; under 97% are singletons and the top ten take over 0.2%. The CDR3 extends over 15 amino acids. The germline CDR1 and CDR2 sequences are MGHRA and YSYEKL. Trimming took off 0 bases at V and 4 bases at J, with 13 bases between the two ends. The chain has TRBV4-1 and TRBJ2-7; the D gene is possibly TRBD1 (6 bases). Material for sequencing was T cells isolated from PBMCs. The receptor was isolated from a human donor in good health. CDR3: CASSQEATGFYEQYF. CDR3 nucleotide sequence: TGCGCCAGCAGCCAAGAGGCGACAGGATTTTACGAGCAGTACTTC.